This T cell receptor beta chain was retrieved from a study of human thymus T cells. For this clone: The antigen is unknown.

The germline V gene encodes CDR1 SNHLY and CDR2 FYNNEI. Trimming pared 3 bases from V and 12 bases from J, leaving 14 bases between. The CDR3 runs to 12 residues. The data were produced by immunoSEQ multiplex PCR, yet TCRdb's version contains in-frame clones alone and is incomplete. The sample holds 78,000 or so clones, nearly 98% seen once. Corrective heart surgery yielded resections, and these provided the thymus tissue. Finnish infants who were healthy and having corrective surgery for congenital heart defects made up the donors. Study findings and constraints: V and J genes seemed to be used with bias in thymic and blood repertoires. Related studies found that unrelated individuals share highly overlapping thymic repertoires.

The receptor comes from a boy less than two years old with a congenital heart defect but otherwise immunologically healthy. V usage is TRBV2 and J usage is TRBJ1-1; D is unclear. Sequenced: thymus tissue. The CDR3 region has the DNA TGTGCCAGCAGTGATTTAGGTCCTGTCCCTTTCTTT. This translates into CASSDLGPVPFF.